This TCR beta chain was found in a study of blood T cell repertoires in COVID-19. Looking at the study overall: The United States, Italy and Spain were the sources of the acute and convalescent COVID-19 samples. Sources were T cells, B-cell-depleted T cells, or PBMCs; the material itself was cDNA or gDNA.

The germline V gene encodes CDR1 MGHRA and CDR2 YSYEKL. Trimming pared 4 bases from V and 4 bases from J, leaving 12 bases between. CDR3 length equals 14 residues. TCRdb keeps only in-frame clones here, not all; method: immunoSEQ multiplex PCR. The data show 74,000 or so clones, about 88% seen once. The J gene is TRBJ2-3, the V gene TRBV4-1, with D perhaps TRBD2 (5 bases). Source material: peripheral blood. The sequence came from a man aged 50 to 60 with active COVID-19. The CDR3 here is CASSPGELADTQYF. The CDR3 DNA reads as TGCGCCAGCAGCCCCGGGGAGTTAGCAGATACGCAGTATTTT.